The count of the clone carrying this T cell receptor (beta chain) is one. The target antigen is unknown. The germline V gene has CDR1 SGHKS and CDR2 YYEKEE (reference sequence). V shed 4 bases and J 3 bases; nucleotides not matched to a gene: 6. The CDR3 loop spans 15 amino acids. Data came from immunoSEQ multiplex PCR; TCRdb stores just in-frame clones and leaves some out. The data show about 91,000 clones, under 90% seen once. The data derive from a study of OX40 agonist ivuxolimab in advanced cancers. Study at large: Patients received intravenous ivuxolimab every 2 weeks at 0.01 to 10 mg/kg. Study-wide points: Expanded clones belonging to CD8+ T cells outnumbered, on average, those of CD4+. Doses of 0.1 to 3.0 mg/kg were accompanied by clonal expansion of CD4+ and CD8+ blood T cells by week 6.

Autoimmune disease history or systemic immunosuppression barred patients. This specimen consisted of CD4+ or CD8+ T cells sorted from blood, obtained in a trial of the OX40 agonist ivuxolimab. This TCR was recovered from an adult with an advanced solid tumor such as melanoma, head and neck, liver or kidney cancer. The gene calls are TRBV5-5 and TRBJ2-7, with 11 bases identical to TRBD1. For the CDR3, the DNA is TGTGCCAGCAGCCTCGGACAGGGGGCTTTCTACGAGCAGTACTTC. Translating gives CASSLGQGAFYEQYF.